This T cell receptor beta chain was sequenced during a study of T cell repertoires in cytomegalovirus infection. This clonotype was counted at least ten times. A single record per CDR3 protein comes from TCRdb applying MiXCR to the reads. The sample consists of 170,000 or so distinct CDR3 sequences, approximately 14% of them appearing once. The V and J ends lost 5 bases and 0 bases respectively, with 9 bases between them. This CDR3 has 14 amino acids. Germline V gene lookup returns CDR1 SGHVS and CDR2 FQNEAQ. Sequencing was carried out using PBMCs. V usage is TRBV7-8 and J usage is TRBJ2-3; D gene ambiguous. The receptor comes from a human donor in good health (CMV status not recorded). Some clones in this sample may be carry-over from other donors' samples. CDR3 residues: CASSALSSTDTQYF. The CDR3 coding sequence is TGTGCCAGCAGCGCCCTTTCAAGCACAGATACGCAGTATTTT.